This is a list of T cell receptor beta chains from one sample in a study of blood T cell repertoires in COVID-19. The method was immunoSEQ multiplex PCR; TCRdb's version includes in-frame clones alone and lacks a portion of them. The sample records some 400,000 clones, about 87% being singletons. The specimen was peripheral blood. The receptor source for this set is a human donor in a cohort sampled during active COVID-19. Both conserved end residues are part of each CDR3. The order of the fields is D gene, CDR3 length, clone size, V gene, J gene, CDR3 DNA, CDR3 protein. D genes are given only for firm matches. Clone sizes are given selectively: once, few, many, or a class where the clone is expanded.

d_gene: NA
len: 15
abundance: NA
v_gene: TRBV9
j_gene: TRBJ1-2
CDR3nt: TGTGCCAGCAGCCCTCGGGACTCCTACAATTATGGCTACACCTTC
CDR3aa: CASSPRDSYNYGYTF

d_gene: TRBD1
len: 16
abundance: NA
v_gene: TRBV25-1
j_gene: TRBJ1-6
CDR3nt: TGTGCCAGCAGTCAAGCAAAGGGGACAGGGACCTCACCCCTCCACTTT
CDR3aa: CASSQAKGTGTSPLHF

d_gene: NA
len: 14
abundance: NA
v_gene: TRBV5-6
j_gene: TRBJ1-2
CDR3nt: TGTGCCAGCAGTCCCGTGGGGGGGAACTATGGCTACACCTTC
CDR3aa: CASSPVGGNYGYTF

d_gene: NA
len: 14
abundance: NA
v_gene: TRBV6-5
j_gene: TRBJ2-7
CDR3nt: TGTGCCAGCAGTCGGGACTTTCTTACCTACGAGCAGTACTTC
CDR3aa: CASSRDFLTYEQYF

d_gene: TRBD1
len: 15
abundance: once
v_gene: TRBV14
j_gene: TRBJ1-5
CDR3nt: TGTGCCAGCAGGCCGGACAGGGGGACGTATCAGCCCCAGCATTTT
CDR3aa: CASRPDRGTYQPQHF

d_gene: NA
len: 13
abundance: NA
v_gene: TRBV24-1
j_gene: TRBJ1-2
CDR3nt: TGTGCCACCAGTGCCGACTACACATATGGCTACACCTTC
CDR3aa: CATSADYTYGYTF

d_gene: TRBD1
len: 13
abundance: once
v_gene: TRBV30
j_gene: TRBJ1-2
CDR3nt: TGTGCCTGGAGTAGGGGGCCTAACTATGGCTACACCTTC
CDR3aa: CAWSRGPNYGYTF

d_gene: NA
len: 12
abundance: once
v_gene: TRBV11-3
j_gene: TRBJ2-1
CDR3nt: TGTGCCAGCAGCCCCGATAGGACTCAGCAGTTCTTC
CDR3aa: CASSPDRTQQFF

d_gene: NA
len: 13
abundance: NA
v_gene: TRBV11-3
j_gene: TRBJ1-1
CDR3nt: TGTGCCAGCAGCGACAGAATAGGGGCTGAAGCTTTCTTT
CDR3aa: CASSDRIGAEAFF

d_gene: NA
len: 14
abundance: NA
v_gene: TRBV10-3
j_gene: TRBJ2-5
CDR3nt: TGTGCCATCAGTGGGACTCCCAGAGGGGAGACCCAGTACTTC
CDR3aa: CAISGTPRGETQYF

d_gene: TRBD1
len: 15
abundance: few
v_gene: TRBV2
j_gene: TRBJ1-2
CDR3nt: TGTGCCAGCAGTGATAACAGGGGGGATAGGTATGGCTACACCTTC
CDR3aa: CASSDNRGDRYGYTF

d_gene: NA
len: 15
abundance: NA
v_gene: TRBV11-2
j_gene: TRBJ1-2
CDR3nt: TGTGCCAGCAGCTTAGACAGATGGGGCCTCTATGGCTACACCTTC
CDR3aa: CASSLDRWGLYGYTF

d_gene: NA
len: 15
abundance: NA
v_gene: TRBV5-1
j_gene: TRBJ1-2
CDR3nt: TGCGCCAGCAGCTTGGAAGGGGCAACCTTGGATGGCTACACCTTC
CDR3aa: CASSLEGATLDGYTF

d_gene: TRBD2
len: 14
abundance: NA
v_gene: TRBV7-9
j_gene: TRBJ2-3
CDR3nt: TGTGCCAGCAGTTTGACTAGCCGGGGAGATACGCAGTATTTT
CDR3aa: CASSLTSRGDTQYF

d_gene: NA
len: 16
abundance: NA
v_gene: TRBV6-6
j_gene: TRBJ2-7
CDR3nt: TGTGCCAGCAGTTACTCACGGGGGACCCGCTCCTACGAGCAGTACTTC
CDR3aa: CASSYSRGTRSYEQYF

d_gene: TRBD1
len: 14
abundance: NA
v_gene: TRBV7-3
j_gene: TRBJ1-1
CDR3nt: TGTGCCAGCAGCGTTGCAGGGGGCGGCACTGAAGCTTTCTTT
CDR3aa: CASSVAGGGTEAFF

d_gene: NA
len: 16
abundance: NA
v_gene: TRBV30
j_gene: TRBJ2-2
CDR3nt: TGTGCCTGGAGGGGCCCGGCCTACGGTGACACCGGGGAGCTGTTTTTT
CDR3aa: CAWRGPAYGDTGELFF

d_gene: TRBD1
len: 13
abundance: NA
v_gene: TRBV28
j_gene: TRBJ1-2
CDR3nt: TGTGCCAGCAGTCCGGGACAGGGGATCGGCTACACCTTC
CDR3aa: CASSPGQGIGYTF

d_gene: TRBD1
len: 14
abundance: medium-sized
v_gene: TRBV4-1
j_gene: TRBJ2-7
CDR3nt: TGCGCCAGCAGGCCGGGACAGGGGGCCTACGAGCAGTACTTC
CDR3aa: CASRPGQGAYEQYF

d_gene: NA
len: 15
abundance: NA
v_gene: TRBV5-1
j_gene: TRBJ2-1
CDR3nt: TGCGCCAGCAGCTTGCGGGGGGCGCCGGGCAATGAGCAGTTCTTC
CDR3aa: CASSLRGAPGNEQFF

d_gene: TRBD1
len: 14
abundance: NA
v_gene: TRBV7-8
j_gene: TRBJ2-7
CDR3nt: TGTGCCAGCAGCCTTGACAGGGCGGCGGACGAGCAGTACTTC
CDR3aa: CASSLDRAADEQYF

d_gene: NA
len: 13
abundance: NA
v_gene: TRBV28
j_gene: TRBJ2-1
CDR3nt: TGTGCCAGCAACCGAGGCTCCTACAATGAGCAGTTCTTC
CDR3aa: CASNRGSYNEQFF

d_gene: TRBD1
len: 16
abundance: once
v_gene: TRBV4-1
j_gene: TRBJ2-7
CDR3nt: TGCGCCAGCAGCCAAATATCGACAGGGAGCTCCTACGAGCAGTACTTC
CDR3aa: CASSQISTGSSYEQYF

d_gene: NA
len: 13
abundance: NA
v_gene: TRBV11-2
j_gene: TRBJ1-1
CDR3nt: TGTGCCAGCAGCCCGACTGAGGCGTCCGAAGCTTTCTTT
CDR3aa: CASSPTEASEAFF

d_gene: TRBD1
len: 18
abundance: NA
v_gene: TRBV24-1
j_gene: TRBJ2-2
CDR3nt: TGTGCCACCAGTGATTTATCCCCCGACAGGGTTGAGAACGGGGAGCTGTTTTTT
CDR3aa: CATSDLSPDRVENGELFF

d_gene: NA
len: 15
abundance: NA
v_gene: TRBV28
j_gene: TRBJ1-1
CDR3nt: TGTGCCAGCAGCCACCCCCGACAGACTAACACTGAAGCTTTCTTT
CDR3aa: CASSHPRQTNTEAFF

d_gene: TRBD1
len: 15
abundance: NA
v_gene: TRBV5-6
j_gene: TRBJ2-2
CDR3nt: TGTGCCAGCAGCTCAGGACAGGGGAGAACCGGGGAGCTGTTTTTT
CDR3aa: CASSSGQGRTGELFF

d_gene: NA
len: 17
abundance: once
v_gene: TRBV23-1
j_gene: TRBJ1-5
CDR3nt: TGCGCCAGCAGTCTCCCCTCCCCACTGTGTAGCAATCAGCCCCAGCATTTT
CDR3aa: CASSLPSPLCSNQPQHF

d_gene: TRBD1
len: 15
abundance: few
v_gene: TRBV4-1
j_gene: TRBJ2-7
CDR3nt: TGCGCCAGCAGCCAAGGACAGGGGACGGGTGACGAGCAGTACTTC
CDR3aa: CASSQGQGTGDEQYF

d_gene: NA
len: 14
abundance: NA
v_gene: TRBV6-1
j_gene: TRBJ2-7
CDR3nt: TGTGCCAGCAGTGTGGAACTAGAGGTCTACGAGCAGTACTTC
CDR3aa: CASSVELEVYEQYF

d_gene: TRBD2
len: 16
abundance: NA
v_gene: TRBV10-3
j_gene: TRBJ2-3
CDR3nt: TGTGCCATCAGTGATCGGCTAGCGGGGAGCACAGATACGCAGTATTTT
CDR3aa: CAISDRLAGSTDTQYF

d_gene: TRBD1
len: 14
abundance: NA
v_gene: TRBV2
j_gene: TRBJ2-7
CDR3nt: TGTGCCAGCAGGGGGACAGCCCGCTCCTACGAGCAGTACTTC
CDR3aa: CASRGTARSYEQYF

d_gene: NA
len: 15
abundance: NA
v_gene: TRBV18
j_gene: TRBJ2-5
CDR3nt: TGTGCCAGCTCACCACGAGGGTCCGAGTCAGAGACCCAGTACTTC
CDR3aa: CASSPRGSESETQYF

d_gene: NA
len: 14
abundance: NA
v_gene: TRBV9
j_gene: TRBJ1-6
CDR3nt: TGTGCCAGCAGCCCTGGGAGGTCGGATTCACCCCTCCACTTT
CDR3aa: CASSPGRSDSPLHF

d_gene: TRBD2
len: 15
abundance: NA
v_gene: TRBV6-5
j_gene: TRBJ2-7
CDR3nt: TGTGCCACCGCGGGGGACTTTCCCCACCCTTACGAGCAGTACTTC
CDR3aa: CATAGDFPHPYEQYF

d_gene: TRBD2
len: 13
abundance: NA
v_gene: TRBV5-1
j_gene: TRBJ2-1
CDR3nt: TGCGCCAGCAGCTCGGGAGGGCCTAATGAGCAGTTCTTC
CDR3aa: CASSSGGPNEQFF

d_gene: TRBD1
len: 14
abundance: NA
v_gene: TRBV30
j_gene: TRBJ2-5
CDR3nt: TGTGCCTGGAGTGCGACAGGGGGCCGGGAGACCCAGTACTTC
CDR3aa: CAWSATGGRETQYF

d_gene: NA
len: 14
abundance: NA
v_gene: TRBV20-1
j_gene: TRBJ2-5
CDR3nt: TGCAGTGCTAGTAGGGCAGGGTCGAAAGAGACCCAGTACTTC
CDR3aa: CSASRAGSKETQYF

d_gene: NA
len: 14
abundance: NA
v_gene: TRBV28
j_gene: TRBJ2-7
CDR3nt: TGTGCCAGCAGTACCCGGACACAAACCTACGAGCAGTACTTC
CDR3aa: CASSTRTQTYEQYF

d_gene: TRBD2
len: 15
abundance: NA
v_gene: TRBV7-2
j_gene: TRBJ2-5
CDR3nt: TGTGCCAGCAGCCCCAGCGGGAGGATTCGAGAGACCCAGTACTTC
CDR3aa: CASSPSGRIRETQYF

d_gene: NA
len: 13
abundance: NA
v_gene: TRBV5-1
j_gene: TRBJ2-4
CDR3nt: TGCGCCAGCAGCTTGAAGGGGATCGACATTCAGTACTTC
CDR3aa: CASSLKGIDIQYF

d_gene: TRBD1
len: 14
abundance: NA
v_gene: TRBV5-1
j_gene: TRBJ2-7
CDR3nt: TGCGCCAGCAGCCCAACAGGGGGCGAATACGAGCAGTACTTC
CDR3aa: CASSPTGGEYEQYF

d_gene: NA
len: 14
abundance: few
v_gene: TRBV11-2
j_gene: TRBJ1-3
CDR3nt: TGTGCCAGCGAATCAGGCTCCTATGGAAACACCATATATTTT
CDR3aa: CASESGSYGNTIYF

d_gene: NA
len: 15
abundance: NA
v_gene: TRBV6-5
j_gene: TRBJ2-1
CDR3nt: TGTGCCAGCAGTTACCGAGGTAGCGGCTTGAATGAGCAGTTCTTC
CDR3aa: CASSYRGSGLNEQFF

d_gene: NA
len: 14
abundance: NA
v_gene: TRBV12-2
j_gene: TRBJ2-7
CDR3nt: TGTGCAAGTCGCTGGCGGACTAGCAGCTACGAGCAGTACTTC
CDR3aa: CASRWRTSSYEQYF

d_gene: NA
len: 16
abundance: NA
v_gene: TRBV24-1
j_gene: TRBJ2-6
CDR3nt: TGTGCCACCACCTCCAGGGGTCCGTCTGGGGCCAACGTCCTGACTTTC
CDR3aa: CATTSRGPSGANVLTF

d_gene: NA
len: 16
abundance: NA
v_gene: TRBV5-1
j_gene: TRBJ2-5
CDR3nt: TGCGCCAGCAGCTTACTGACAGAAAATCTACAAGAGACCCAGTACTTC
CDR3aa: CASSLLTENLQETQYF

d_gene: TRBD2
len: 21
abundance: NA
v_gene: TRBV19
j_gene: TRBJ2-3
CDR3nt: TGTGCCAGTACCCCGACGCGCGGTCCCGGGACTAGCGGGGCCAGCACAGATACGCAGTATTTT
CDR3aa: CASTPTRGPGTSGASTDTQYF

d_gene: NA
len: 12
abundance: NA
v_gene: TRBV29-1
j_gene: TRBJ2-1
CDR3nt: TGCAGCGTTGGACAAACTTACAATGAGCAGTTCTTC
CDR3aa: CSVGQTYNEQFF

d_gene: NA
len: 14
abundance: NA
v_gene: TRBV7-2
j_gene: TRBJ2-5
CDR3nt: TGTGCCAGCAGCTTCATGGCGGGGAGCGAGACCCAGTACTTC
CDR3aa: CASSFMAGSETQYF

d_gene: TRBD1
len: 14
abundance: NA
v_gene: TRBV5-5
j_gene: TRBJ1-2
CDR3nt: TGTGCCAGCAGGTCGGTGGGACAGGGTCATGGCTACACCTTC
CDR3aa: CASRSVGQGHGYTF

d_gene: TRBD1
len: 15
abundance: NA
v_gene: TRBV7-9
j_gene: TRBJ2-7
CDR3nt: TGTGCCAGCAGCTTAGGCCCGGGACAGAGATACGAGCAGTACTTC
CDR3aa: CASSLGPGQRYEQYF

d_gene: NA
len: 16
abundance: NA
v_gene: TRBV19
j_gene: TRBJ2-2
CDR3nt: TGTGCCAGTAGTATAGAGCTACAGGTGAACACCGGGGAGCTGTTTTTT
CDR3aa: CASSIELQVNTGELFF

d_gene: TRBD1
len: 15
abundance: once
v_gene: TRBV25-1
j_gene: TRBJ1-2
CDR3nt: TGTGCCAGCAGTGCTAGGACAGGAGCTAACTATGGCTACACCTTC
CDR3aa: CASSARTGANYGYTF

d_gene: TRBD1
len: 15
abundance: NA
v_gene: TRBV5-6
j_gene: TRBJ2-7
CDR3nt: TGTGCCAGCAGCTTGCCGGGACAGGGGGCATACGAGCAGTACTTC
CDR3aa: CASSLPGQGAYEQYF

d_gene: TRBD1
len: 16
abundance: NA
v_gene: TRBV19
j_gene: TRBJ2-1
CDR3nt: TGTGCCAGTAGTATTGGGGACACAGGGGGCGGGAATGAGCAGTTCTTC
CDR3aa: CASSIGDTGGGNEQFF